This record looks at one T cell receptor (beta chain) sequence and its context. The sample holds many counts of this clonotype. Its recognized antigen is unknown. Base qualities were left out, and no much larger clone turns up one base away. Donors were 39 systemically healthy Caucasian individuals from Russia aged 6 to 90 years. Each donor gave 8.5 to 10 milliliters of peripheral blood, collected into EDTA-treated Vacutainer tubes. PBMCs were isolated by Ficoll-Paque density-gradient centrifugation, with at least 7 million obtained per sample. Trizol reagent was used to extract total RNA from the PBMCs, yielding at least 5.5 micrograms per sample. Naive CD45RAhigh/CD27high T cell percentages were measured by flow cytometry on a PBMC aliquot from every donor. Libraries were constructed by 5' RACE. Reads for this sample came from an Illumina HiSeq 2500. A second about 7 to 12 cycle PCR used a sample-barcoded 5' primer and a J-beta primer mix. A unique molecular identifier was introduced onto each TCR beta cDNA molecule by a template-switch 5' adaptor carrying 12 random nucleotides. Each sample yielded at least 3 million CDR3-containing paired-end reads. The Mint cDNA synthesis kit, primed by a TRBC-specific oligonucleotide, was used to synthesize first-strand cDNA from all RNA. After uracil-DNA glycosylase treatment, a first 18-cycle PCR used universal primers M1SS and BC2_uni_R on all cDNA. As for how the authors treated the data: Each sample was normalized by randomly selecting 1 million high-quality reads, each carrying a distinct molecular identifier. Instead of being binned into consensus sequences, reads with shared molecular identifiers were discarded. MiTCR, with a Q25 quality threshold and the strictest error-elimination algorithm, was used for CDR3 identification, clonotype clustering and error correction. A nonparametric unseen species model with Euler transformation was used to estimate a lower bound on total TCR beta diversity. The raw public data were reprocessed by TCRdb itself: fastp quality trimming at Q25, MiXCR clonotype calling, in-frame beta chains only. Each CDR3 protein gets just one entry, which takes the most common genes and DNA from the rows behind it. TCRdb's processing, not the authors', yielded these V and J calls. Present in this sample are 600,000 or so distinct CDR3 sequences, roughly 30% of which were seen just once. 15% to 18% of the sample is in the top ten clones.

The data stem from a study of blood T cells in healthy people across ages (dated by TCRdb to between 2014 and 2016). In terms of the full investigation: In model experiments, template switching captured roughly one uniquely barcoded TCR beta cDNA molecule for every two T cells. For two donors (one aged 18 to 29 and one aged 80 or older), the study analyzed two additional independent replicas of 1 million unique cDNA reads from the same blood draw. The donors were split into four age groups: young (average about 16 years), middle-aged (around 40), aged (approximately 59) and long-lived (more than 80). To avoid experimental bias, donors of different ages were randomly spread across the sequencing lanes. To track age-related changes in TCR beta repertoire diversity, the study relied on deep sequencing normalized with unique cDNA molecular identifiers. The investigation overall reported the following: Compared with the aged group, more naive CD4+ T cells, fewer expanded clones and increased TCR diversity were shown by the long-lived group, suggesting age selection. Since profiling was done on bulk unsorted PBMCs, naive and antigen-experienced compartments could not be conclusively compared. A strong correlation was found between observed TCR beta diversity and the percentage of naive T cells measured by flow cytometry. Estimates of total diversity based on one million sequenced T cells were regarded as lower bounds and as underestimates. Observed TCR beta diversity per million T cells fell roughly linearly with age, and a significant reduction was already apparent by age about 38. Because donor CMV infection status was unknown, age-related changes in expanded clonotypes were potentially confounded.

Relative to germline, V is 1 base shorter and J is 5 bases shorter, with 10 bases between their ends. Reading from cysteine to phenylalanine, the CDR3 counts 13 amino acids. The sequence is cut down to CDR3 DNA, 39 bases in frame from base 1. The germline V gene supplies CDR1 SGHRS and CDR2 YFSETQ. This sequence uses TRBV5-1 and TRBJ2-7; no confident D gene assignment can be made. Material: blood. This TCR was recovered from a woman of 80 years or more in good health. The CDR3 protein is CASSLSLVDEQYF. The DNA sequence is given as TGCGCCAGCAGCTTGTCCCTGGTGGACGAGCAGTACTTC.